Following are 21 T cell receptor beta chains from one sample sequenced in a study of blood T cell repertoires in COVID-19 (dated by TCRdb to the early 2020s). The method was the immunoSEQ multiplex PCR assay. TCRdb stores this immuneACCESS table with in-frame sequences only. Part of the clones is absent; in the studies checked, under half of the shortfall reflects unresolved V genes, and no reason is known for the rest. Counted in this sample were about 300,000 clones; just over 85% of them appeared once. About 4% of the sample goes to the ten largest clones. The material sequenced was PBMCs or T cells enriched from blood (not recorded which). Receptors were obtained from a man aged 30 to 39 who had recovered from COVID-19.

J is TRBJ1-6 and V is TRBV28; D might be TRBD1 (6 bases). V was shortened by 6 bases and J by 4 bases, with 16 bases between the two germline ends. The CDR3 contains 16 residues. The germline V gene has CDR1 MDHEN and CDR2 SYDVKM. The CDR3: CASRGLTGLYNSPLHF. In nucleotides, the CDR3 is TGTGCCAGCAGGGGCTTAACAGGGCTTTATAATTCACCCCTCCACTTT.

The gene calls are TRBV7-8 and TRBJ2-1; 9 bases align to TRBD1. V was pared by 6 bases and J by 3 bases, with 9 bases of the junction left unmatched. CDR3 length: 16 amino acids. Germline values: CDR1 SGHVS, CDR2 FQNEAQ. The CDR3 sequence: CASREGRTGVYNEQFF. The CDR3 DNA follows: TGTGCCAGCAGGGAGGGTCGGACAGGGGTCTACAATGAGCAGTTCTTC. The whole variable domain, remainder taken from reference TRBV7-8 and TRBJ2-1, is GAGVSQSPRYKVAKRGQDVALRCDPISGHVSLFWYQQALGQGPEFLTYFQNEAQLDKSGLPSDRFFAERPEGSVSTLKIQRTQQEDSAVYLCASREGRTGVYNEQFFGPGTRLTVL.

The chain has TRBV7-4 and TRBJ2-5; 8 bases match TRBD1. Germline V gene data show CDR1 as SGHVT and CDR2 as SQSDAQ. The CDR3 is 16 amino acids. With V trimmed by 4 bases and J by 2 bases, 9 bases remained unmatched. CDR3 loop: CASSSFRTGIQETQYF. The CDR3 bases are TGTGCCAGCAGCTCTTTCCGGACAGGGATACAAGAGACCCAGTACTTC. Full variable domain (outside the CDR3, taken from reference TRBV7-4 and TRBJ2-5): GAGVSQSPRYKVAKRGRDVALRCDSISGHVTLYWYRQTLGQGSEVLTYSQSDAQRDKSGRPSGRFSAERPERSVSTLKIQRTEQGDSAVYLCASSSFRTGIQETQYFGPGTRLLVL.

The chain employs TRBV7-2 and TRBJ1-4; TRBD1 matches at 9 bases. CDR3 length equals 15 residues. The V gene's germline CDR1 is SGHTA and CDR2 FQGNSA. V gave up 4 bases and J gave up 8 bases; unmatched junction bases: 8. This CDR3 reads CASSYPGTGNEKLFF. CDR3 nucleotide sequence: TGTGCCAGCAGCTATCCTGGGACAGGGAACGAAAAACTGTTTTTT.

This chain joins TRBV12-3 or TRBV12-4 and TRBJ2-3, with D perhaps matching TRBD1 (6 bases). Trimming removed 5 bases from V and 6 bases from J, with 12 bases in between. The CDR3 covers 13 residues. This chain's CDR3 is CASSIQGGDTQYF. The CDR3 bases are TGTGCCAGCAGTATACAGGGTGGTGATACGCAGTATTTT.

The V and J genes are TRBV29-1 and TRBJ1-5, with a weak D call TRBD1 (6 bases). The germline gives CDR1 SQVTM, CDR2 ANQGSEA. This CDR3 contains 18 residues. The V and J ends lost 4 bases and 3 bases respectively, with 25 bases between them. The CDR3 loop reads CSVADLGGRTPSNQPQHF. The CDR3 DNA sequence: TGCAGCGTTGCGGATTTAGGGGGAAGGACCCCTTCCAATCAGCCCCAGCATTTT.

This clone was observed a single time. The chain employs TRBV2 and TRBJ2-7; 9 bases align to TRBD1. CDR3 length equals 13 residues. Trimming at V came to 7 bases and at J to 5 bases, leaving 6 bases not matched to a gene. Germline assignment: CDR1 SNHLY and CDR2 FYNNEI. This chain's CDR3 is CASMGQGLNEQYF. In DNA, the CDR3 is TGTGCCAGCATGGGACAGGGCTTAAACGAGCAGTACTTC.

The chain joins TRBV6-1 to TRBJ1-5; no definite D call. V lost 3 bases and J 6 bases, leaving 12 bases between the germline ends. Looked up from germline, CDR1 is MNHNS and CDR2 is SASEGT. The CDR3 sequence is 14 residues long. This CDR3 reads CASSDPLSVQPQHF. CDR3 coding DNA: TGTGCCAGCAGTGATCCGTTGTCCGTTCAGCCCCAGCATTTT.

This rearrangement joins TRBV19 to TRBJ1-1; D is unresolved. Germline V gives CDR1 LNHDA, CDR2 SQIVND (reference sequence). CDR3 size: 16 residues. V was trimmed by 7 bases and J by 1 base, leaving 19 bases between them. The CDR3 DNA is TGTGCCAGTAAGGGAGTCTACAGCGAAAGGAACACTGAAGCTTTCTTT. This gives the protein CASKGVYSERNTEAFF.

The rearrangement joins TRBV5-6 to TRBJ1-2; D possibly corresponds to TRBD1 (6 bases). V was pared by 8 bases and J by 3 bases, with 8 bases between. This CDR3 comprises 11 residues. Germline values: CDR1 SGHDT, CDR2 YYEEEE. The chain's CDR3 is CASEGDYGYTF. In DNA form, the CDR3 reads TGTGCCAGTGAGGGGGACTATGGCTACACCTTC. Supplemented by reference TRBV5-6 and TRBJ1-2, the full variable domain reads DAGVTQSPTHLIKTRGQQVTLRCSPKSGHDTVSWYQQALGQGPQFIFQYYEEEERQRGNFPDRFSGHQFPNYSSELNVNALLLGDSALYLCASEGDYGYTFGSGTRLTVV.

The V and J genes are TRBV15 and TRBJ1-2, with 7 nucleotides matching TRBD1. The CDR3 covers 14 residues. Germline CDR1 and CDR2: LNHNV and YYDKDF (reference sequence). J was trimmed by 4 bases and V by 4 bases; bases with no gene match: 6. This CDR3 reads CATSISGTAYGYTF. The CDR3, as DNA: TGTGCCACCAGCATCTCCGGGACAGCCTATGGCTACACCTTC.

V gene TRBV10-1 combines with J gene TRBJ2-3; D perhaps matches TRBD1 (5 bases). This CDR3 is built from 15 residues. V was shortened by 0 bases and J by 2 bases, with 9 bases between the two germline ends. Germline V CDR1 and CDR2: WNHNN, SYGVQD (reference sequence). The CDR3 sequence is CASSESPGHTDTQYF. The CDR3 DNA sequence: TGCGCCAGCAGTGAGTCTCCAGGGCACACAGATACGCAGTATTTT.

The chain joins TRBV4-1 to TRBJ2-1; 10 bases align to TRBD2. Germline CDR1 and CDR2: MGHRA and YSYEKL. The J segment lost 10 bases and the V segment lost 0 bases, leaving 9 bases of the junction unmatched. The CDR3 is made up of 16 amino acids. CDR3 sequence: CASSQEELAGYLEQFF. CDR3 DNA sequence: TGCGCCAGCAGCCAAGAGGAACTAGCGGGATACCTCGAGCAGTTCTTC.

The chain combines TRBV27 with TRBJ1-5; maybe TRBD1 (6 bases). Germline CDR1 and CDR2: MNHEY and SMNVEV (reference sequence). The CDR3 is 16 amino acids. Trimming took 3 bases from V and 0 from J, leaving 12 bases between them. CDR3 sequence reads: CASSFDRSDSNQPQHF. The CDR3 coding sequence is TGTGCCAGCAGTTTCGACAGGTCGGATAGCAATCAGCCCCAGCATTTT.

The gene calls are TRBV30 and TRBJ1-5, with 12 bases lining up with TRBD1. V trimming: 2 bases; J trimming: 6 bases; junction bases outside the gene matches: 5. From germline, CDR1 is GTSNPN and CDR2 SVGIG (reference sequence). The CDR3 runs to 15 residues. CDR3 sequence reads: CAWSPGTGGSQPQHF. Written as DNA, the CDR3 is TGTGCCTGGAGTCCCGGGACAGGGGGCAGTCAGCCCCAGCATTTT.

The chain employs TRBV12-3 or TRBV12-4 and TRBJ1-2; D gene uncertain. Trimming left V 10 bases short and J 7 bases short, with 16 bases between. There are 12 residues in the CDR3. CDR3 amino acids: CATISLTGGYTF. DNA for the CDR3: TGTGCCACCATAAGCCTAACGGGTGGCTACACCTTC.

The chain is built from TRBV13 and TRBJ2-7, with 13 bases aligning to TRBD2. The CDR3 length is 16 residues. The junction had 10 bases not matched to a gene; V was cut back by 5 bases and J by 6 bases. Germline V gene lookup returns CDR1 PRHDT and CDR2 FYEKMQ (reference sequence). For the CDR3, the DNA is TGTGCCAGCAGCCCAATACTAGCGGGAGGGAAACGCGAGCAGTACTTC. Its protein is CASSPILAGGKREQYF.

V is TRBV6-5 and J is TRBJ1-3; no clear D gene. CDR3 size: 15 residues. The germline CDR1 and CDR2 sequences are MNHEY and SVGAGI. V was cut by 0 bases and J by 2 bases, with 8 bases left in between. This CDR3 reads CASSYSGGPGNTIYF. CDR3 sequence (DNA): TGTGCCAGCAGTTACTCGGGAGGACCTGGAAACACCATATATTTT.

The J gene is TRBJ1-1, the V gene TRBV6-4; 10 bases line up with TRBD1. J gave up 1 base and V 6 bases, and 8 bases lay outside the gene matches. This CDR3 region has 16 residues. CDR1 is MRHNA and CDR2 is SNTAGT in the germline V gene. The CDR3 protein is CASSRGQGVGNTEAFF. The CDR3 DNA reads as TGTGCCAGCAGCAGAGGACAGGGGGTTGGGAACACTGAAGCTTTCTTT.

The V call is TRBV21-1, the J call TRBJ2-7; the tabulated D call, TRBD2, remains unverified against the DNA. TRBV21-1 corresponds to a pseudogene. This CDR3 has 14 amino acids. The CDR3 region has the DNA TGTGCCAGCAGCACCGGCGGGAATTACTACGAGCAGTACTTC. Protein sequence: CASSTGGNYYEQYF.

This clone occurred a few times. This chain connects TRBV18 to TRBJ1-6; possible D gene TRBD1, 5 bases. The CDR3 runs 13 residues. Between the trimmed V and J ends, which lost 7 bases and 7 bases, there was a span of 11 bases. Germline lookup yields CDR1 KGHSH and CDR2 LQKENI. The CDR3 nucleotides are TGTGCCAGCTTGACAGACCTCAATTCACCCCTCCACTTT. Protein product: CASLTDLNSPLHF.